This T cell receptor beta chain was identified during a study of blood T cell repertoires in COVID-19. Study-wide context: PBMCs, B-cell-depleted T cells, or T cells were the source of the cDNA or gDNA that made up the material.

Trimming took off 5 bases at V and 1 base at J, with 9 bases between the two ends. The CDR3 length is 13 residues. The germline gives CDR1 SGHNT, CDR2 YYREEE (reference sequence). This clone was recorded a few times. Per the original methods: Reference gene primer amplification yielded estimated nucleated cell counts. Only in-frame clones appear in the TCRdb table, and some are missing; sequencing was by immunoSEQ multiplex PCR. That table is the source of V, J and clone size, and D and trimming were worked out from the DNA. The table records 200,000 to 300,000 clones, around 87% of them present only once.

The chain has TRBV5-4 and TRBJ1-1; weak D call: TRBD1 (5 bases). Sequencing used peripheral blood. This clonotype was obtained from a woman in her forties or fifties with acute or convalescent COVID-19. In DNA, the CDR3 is TGTGCCAGCAGTTACGACAGGAACACTGAAGCTTTCTTT. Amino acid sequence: CASSYDRNTEAFF.